A single sample is the source of the 7 T cell receptor beta chains below, sequenced in a study of control samples from healthy donors and cancer patients. The table came from immunoSEQ multiplex PCR; TCRdb's copy has only in-frame clones and leaves some out. The sample lists 100,000 to 150,000 clones; roughly 86% were seen once. Sample: PBMCs. Receptors originate from a man aged 50-60 years with head and neck cancer.

The chain couples TRBV6-5 to TRBJ2-1; D uncertain. Germline CDR1 MNHEY, CDR2 SVGAGI. The germline V and J ends were trimmed by 0 bases and 0 bases, with 6 bases remaining between them. CDR3 size: 15 residues. The CDR3 DNA follows: TGTGCCAGCAGTTACTCGGCTAGCTCCTACAATGAGCAGTTCTTC. Protein sequence: CASSYSASSYNEQFF.

The rearrangement joins TRBV5-1 to TRBJ2-2; unclear D gene. V was pared by 0 bases and J by 6 bases, with 15 bases between. From germline, CDR1 is SGHRS and CDR2 YFSETQ. The CDR3 loop spans 16 amino acids. Here the CDR3 reads CASSLERTSYSGELFF. CDR3 DNA sequence: TGCGCCAGCAGCTTGGAACGTACCTCGTATTCCGGGGAGCTGTTTTTT.

The CDR3 nucleotides are TGTGCCAGCAGCCTAGGGTCAGGGGATACTGAAGCTTTCTTT. This codes for CASSLGSGDTEAFF. The chain carries TRBV7-9 and TRBJ1-1; D might be TRBD1 (6 bases). From germline, CDR1 is SEHNR and CDR2 FQNEAQ (reference sequence). V was pared by 5 bases and J by 5 bases, with 15 bases between. The CDR3 sequence is 14 residues long. Complete variable domain (other parts from reference TRBV7-9 and TRBJ1-1): DTGVSQNPRHKITKRGQNVTFRCDPISEHNRLYWYRQTLGQGPEFLTYFQNEAQLEKSRLLSDRFSAERPKGSFSTLEIQRTEQGDSAMYLCASSLGSGDTEAFFGQGTRLTVV.

In its sample, this clone was seen once. V usage is TRBV7-2 and J usage is TRBJ2-7, with 15 bases lining up with TRBD2. This CDR3 is 19 amino acids long. The V and J ends lost 3 bases and 2 bases, in that order; junction bases with no gene match: 11. Germline V gives CDR1 SGHTA, CDR2 FQGNSA. This CDR3 reads CASSFRLGLAGGRTYEQYF. The DNA of the CDR3 is TGTGCCAGCAGCTTTCGACTAGGACTAGCGGGAGGGAGGACCTACGAGCAGTACTTC.

The CDR3 reads CASSYLSRRREEQYF. The DNA of the CDR3 is TGTGCCAGCAGTTACCTTTCAAGGCGACGTGAAGAGCAGTACTTC. This chain uses TRBV6-5 with TRBJ2-7; D not certain. CDR1 is MNHEY and CDR2 is SVGAGI in the germline V gene. The V gene lost 2 bases and the J gene lost 7 bases, with 18 bases spanning the gap. The CDR3 sequence is 15 residues long.

The chain combines TRBV28 with TRBJ2-7; TRBD1 matches at 9 bases. V lost 5 bases to trimming and J lost 2 bases; unmatched junction nucleotides: 10. The germline V gene encodes CDR1 MDHEN and CDR2 SYDVKM. The CDR3 runs 16 residues. In DNA form, the CDR3 reads TGTGCCAGCAGTCCGAGCGGACAGGGGAAAACCTACGAGCAGTACTTC. It yields the protein CASSPSGQGKTYEQYF. Combining the CDR3 with reference TRBV28 and TRBJ2-7 gives the whole variable domain DVKVTQSSRYLVKRTGEKVFLECVQDMDHENMFWYRQDPGLGLRLIYFSYDVKMKEKGDIPEGYSVSREKKERFSLILESASTNQTSMYLCASSPSGQGKTYEQYFGPGTRLTVT.

This rearrangement joins TRBV5-4 to TRBJ2-2, with a possible D match to TRBD1 (6 bases). With 4 bases removed from V and 2 bases from J, the gap between germline ends came to 15 bases. CDR3 length equals 16 residues. CDR1 and CDR2 (germline): SGHNT, YYREEE (reference sequence). The CDR3 region has the DNA TGTGCCAGCAGCCCACCGGGACAACTTAACACCGGGGAGCTGTTTTTT. Residues: CASSPPGQLNTGELFF.